These 15 T cell receptor beta chains originate from one sample sequenced in a study of blood T cell repertoires in COVID-19. Only in-frame clones appear in the TCRdb table, and some are missing; sequencing was by immunoSEQ multiplex PCR. The sample has a few hundred thousand clones; around 87% are singletons. The source material was PBMCs or T cells enriched from blood (not recorded which). The source is a man between 25 and 39 years old who had recovered from COVID-19.

This sequence joins TRBV11-2 and TRBJ2-1; a weak D match, TRBD1 (5 bases). This CDR3 contains 15 residues. V lost 3 bases and J 15 bases, leaving 24 bases between the germline ends. Germline-derived CDR1 and CDR2 are SGHAT and FQNNGV. The CDR3 sequence: CASSFFAGPSPTRFF. The CDR3 DNA reads TGTGCCAGCAGCTTCTTCGCAGGGCCCTCCCCTACTCGGTTCTTC.

This clone was recorded only once. The rearrangement uses TRBV2 and TRBJ1-2, with 12 bases that match TRBD1. This CDR3 spans 15 amino acids. Trimming took 2 bases from V and 8 from J; bases not matched to a gene: 6. CDR1 is SNHLY, CDR2 FYNNEI, per germline. CDR3 protein: CASSERDRGPRGYTF. CDR3 nucleotide sequence: TGTGCCAGCAGTGAAAGGGACAGGGGGCCCAGGGGCTACACCTTC.

The chain combines TRBV4-1 with TRBJ1-6; no clear D. Germline V gene data show CDR1 as MGHRA and CDR2 as YSYEKL. The CDR3 runs to 15 residues. V was shortened by 0 bases and J by 10 bases, with 13 bases between the two germline ends. CDR3 in amino acids: CASSQDLGIGSPLHF. In nucleotides, the CDR3 is TGCGCCAGCAGCCAAGATCTCGGGATAGGCTCACCCCTCCACTTT.

In its sample, this clone was seen once. The chain combines TRBV15 with TRBJ2-2; TRBD1 agrees at 8 bases. V dropped 0 bases and J dropped 5; count of bases not matched to a gene: 5. The CDR3 consists of 16 residues. Germline CDR1 reads LNHNV; CDR2 reads YYDKDF (reference sequence). The CDR3 spells CATSRDDRGGTGELFF. DNA for the CDR3: TGTGCCACCAGCAGAGACGACAGGGGAGGAACCGGGGAGCTGTTTTTT.

This chain links TRBV7-9 with TRBJ1-2, with no clear D. This CDR3 contains 12 residues. V was clipped by 5 bases and J by 7 bases, with 11 bases between them. Germline V lookup: CDR1 SEHNR, CDR2 FQNEAQ (reference sequence). CDR3 sequence: CASSIELPGYTF. The CDR3 bases are TGTGCCAGCAGCATCGAACTGCCTGGCTACACCTTC.

The chain carries TRBV13 and TRBJ2-5, with 13 bases fitting TRBD2. The CDR3 covers 15 residues. Trimming at V came to 4 bases and at J to 5 bases, leaving 4 bases not matched to a gene. Germline CDR1 reads PRHDT; CDR2 reads FYEKMQ (reference sequence). The CDR3 here is CASSYMTSGGETQYF. CDR3 bases: TGTGCCAGCAGCTATATGACTAGCGGGGGGGAGACCCAGTACTTC.

This chain links TRBV5-4 with TRBJ2-7; possible D gene TRBD1, 6 bases. The CDR3 contains 14 residues. Germline V lookup: CDR1 SGHNT, CDR2 YYREEE (reference sequence). The V end lost 0 bases, the J end lost 3 bases, and 10 bases lay between the germline ends. Here the CDR3 reads CASSLAGHFYEQYF. The CDR3 DNA reads as TGTGCCAGCAGCTTGGCGGGACACTTCTACGAGCAGTACTTC.

This clone appeared once. This chain connects TRBV2 to TRBJ2-7; the D gene is possibly TRBD1 (6 bases). V lost 6 bases to trimming and J lost 1 base, with 10 bases between them. CDR3 size: 13 residues. Germline V lookup: CDR1 SNHLY, CDR2 FYNNEI. As DNA, the CDR3 is TGTGCCAGCAGCCAACAGGGTTCCTACGAGCAGTACTTC. Its protein product is CASSQQGSYEQYF. Drawing the rest from reference TRBV2 and TRBJ2-7, the complete variable domain is EPEVTQTPSHQVTQMGQEVILRCVPISNHLYFYWYRQILGQKVEFLVSFYNNEISEKSEIFDDQFSVERPDGSNFTLKIRSTKLEDSAMYFCASSQQGSYEQYFGPGTRLTVT.

This clone was detected only once. This chain uses TRBV5-1 with TRBJ2-7; D ambiguous. The CDR3 length is 14 residues. Germline V lookup: CDR1 SGHRS, CDR2 YFSETQ. The V end lost 4 bases, the J end lost 0 bases, and 11 bases lay between the germline ends. For the CDR3, the DNA is TGCGCCAGCAGCCCCGCCGACACCTCCTACGAGCAGTACTTC. As protein: CASSPADTSYEQYF.

The V and J genes are TRBV27 and TRBJ2-3, with D maybe TRBD1 (5 bases). V lost 1 base to trimming and J lost 0 bases, with 5 bases between them. Germline CDR1 reads MNHEY; CDR2 reads SMNVEV (reference sequence). The CDR3 extends over 14 amino acids. CDR3 amino acids: CASSLYRSTDTQYF. The DNA of the CDR3 is TGTGCCAGCAGTTTATACAGGAGCACAGATACGCAGTATTTT.

The V gene is TRBV10-3, the J gene TRBJ1-1, with 11 positions matching TRBD1. The CDR3 runs 17 residues. Per the germline V gene, CDR1 is ENHRY and CDR2 is SYGVKD. Losses at the gene ends were 4 bases for V and 5 bases for J; bases not matched to a gene: 12. CDR3: CAISAPGTGGRGTEAFF. In DNA, the CDR3 is TGTGCCATCAGTGCCCCCGGGACAGGGGGAAGAGGAACTGAAGCTTTCTTT.

Here the CDR3 reads CASSYLLRGNQPQHF. In DNA, the CDR3 is TGTGCCAGCAGCTACCTATTAAGGGGAAATCAGCCCCAGCATTTT. The gene calls are TRBV6-5 and TRBJ1-5; perhaps TRBD1 as D (5 bases). Deletions cut 6 bases from V and 4 bases from J, with 16 bases between. The length of the CDR3 is 15 residues. Germline-derived CDR1 and CDR2 are MNHEY and SVGAGI.

This clone was observed once. The V gene is TRBV9, the J gene TRBJ2-1; D is ambiguous. V was trimmed by 4 bases and J by 5 bases, leaving 13 bases between them. Germline CDR1 is SGDLS and CDR2 is YYNGEE. The CDR3 length is 14 residues. Here the CDR3 reads CASSTYNADNEQFF. The CDR3 DNA reads TGTGCCAGCAGCACCTATAATGCGGACAATGAGCAGTTCTTC.

The chain uses TRBV19 and TRBJ1-5; no clear D. The V end lost 5 bases, the J end lost 4 bases, and 18 bases lay between the germline ends. There are 16 residues in the CDR3. Germline V gene lookup returns CDR1 LNHDA and CDR2 SQIVND (reference sequence). CDR3: CASSPRPFRGNQPQHF. The CDR3 DNA reads TGTGCCAGTAGTCCCCGGCCGTTTCGGGGAAATCAGCCCCAGCATTTT.

The chain recombines TRBV27 with TRBJ2-1; 7 bases line up with TRBD1. V dropped 6 bases and J dropped 6; count of bases not matched to a gene: 5. The CDR3 extends over 13 amino acids. Germline V gene sequence: CDR1 MNHEY, CDR2 SMNVEV (reference sequence). The CDR3 region is CASRIGQANEQFF. DNA of the CDR3: TGTGCCAGCAGAATCGGACAGGCCAATGAGCAGTTCTTC.